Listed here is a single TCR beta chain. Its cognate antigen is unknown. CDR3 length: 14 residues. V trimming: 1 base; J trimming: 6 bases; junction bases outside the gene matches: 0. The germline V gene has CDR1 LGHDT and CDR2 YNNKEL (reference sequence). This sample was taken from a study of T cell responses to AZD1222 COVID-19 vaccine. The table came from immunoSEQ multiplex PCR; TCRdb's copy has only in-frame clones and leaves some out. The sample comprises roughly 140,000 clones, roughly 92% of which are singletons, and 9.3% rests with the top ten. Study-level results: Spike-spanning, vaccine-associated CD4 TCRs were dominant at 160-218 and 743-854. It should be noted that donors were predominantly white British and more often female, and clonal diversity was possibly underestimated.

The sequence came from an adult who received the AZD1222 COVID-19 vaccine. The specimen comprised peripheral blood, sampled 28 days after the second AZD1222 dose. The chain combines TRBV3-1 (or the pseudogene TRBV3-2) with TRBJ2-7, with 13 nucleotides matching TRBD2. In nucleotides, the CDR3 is TGTGCCAGCAGCCAAGGACTAGCGGGAGGCGAGCAGTACTTC. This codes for CASSQGLAGGEQYF.